This entry lists 13 T cell receptor beta chains sequenced from one sample in a study of early T cells in non-severe SARS-CoV-2 infection. TCRdb reprocessed the 5' RACE reads via MiXCR and lists one record per CDR3 protein. The table shows about 110,000 distinct CDR3 sequences, with approximately 12% occurring only once. Material: whole blood, obtained at baseline. These TCRs come from an adult who was a healthcare worker with PCR-confirmed SARS-CoV-2 infection or an uninfected control (not recorded which).

This clonotype has a count of ten or more. The rearrangement links TRBV7-9 to TRBJ1-2, with 7 bases lining up with TRBD1. CDR3 length: 12 amino acids. CDR1 is SEHNR and CDR2 is FQNEAQ in the germline V gene (reference sequence). V lost 4 bases to trimming and J lost 5 bases; unmatched junction nucleotides: 1. The chain's CDR3 is CASSSQGYGYTF. The CDR3 bases are TGTGCCAGCAGCTCACAGGGGTATGGCTACACCTTC.

This clonotype was recorded a few times. The J gene is TRBJ2-3, the V gene TRBV7-9, with TRBD2 as a possible D gene (5 bases). Trimming removed 7 bases from V and 4 bases from J, with 15 bases in between. Germline values: CDR1 SEHNR, CDR2 FQNEAQ (reference sequence). The CDR3 has 14 residues. DNA for the CDR3: TGTGCCAGCAAGTCCAGGAGGTGGGCAGATACGCAGTATTTT. Translating it yields CASKSRRWADTQYF.

The CDR3 sequence: CASSRGQGVYNSPLHF. The DNA for the CDR3 is TGTGCCAGCAGCAGAGGACAGGGCGTCTATAATTCACCCCTCCACTTT. This rearrangement joins TRBV7-2 to TRBJ1-6, with 8 nucleotides matching TRBD1. The length of the CDR3 is 16 residues. From germline, CDR1 is SGHTA and CDR2 FQGNSA. V lost 5 bases, J lost 3 bases, and 6 bases stayed unmatched.

This chain uses TRBV7-8 with TRBJ1-1; D remains unclear. The CDR3 covers 14 residues. V lost 5 bases and J 2 bases, leaving 12 bases between the germline ends. The V gene's germline CDR1 is SGHVS and CDR2 FQNEAQ. The CDR3 DNA reads as TGTGCCAGCAGCCGAACGTCAGGAAACACTGAAGCTTTCTTT. Translating gives CASSRTSGNTEAFF.

The chain has TRBV6-5 and TRBJ1-4; 7 bases line up with TRBD1. From germline, CDR1 is MNHEY and CDR2 SVGAGI. The CDR3 length is 14 residues. V lost 1 base to trimming and J lost 7 bases; unmatched junction nucleotides: 3. CDR3 protein: CASSYYPGGEKLFF. The CDR3 DNA reads TGTGCCAGCAGTTACTACCCAGGGGGTGAAAAACTGTTTTTT.

V gene TRBV5-1 combines with J gene TRBJ1-2; tentatively, D is TRBD1 (5 bases). This CDR3 spans 13 amino acids. The germline V and J ends were trimmed by 4 bases and 2 bases, with 9 bases remaining between them. Per germline, CDR1 SGHRS and CDR2 YFSETQ. In DNA form, the CDR3 reads TGCGCCAGCAGCGTACAGGTGAACTATGGCTACACCTTC. Translating it yields CASSVQVNYGYTF.

The chain combines TRBV4-1 with TRBJ2-7, with D unresolved. This CDR3 region has 14 residues. From germline, CDR1 is MGHRA and CDR2 YSYEKL. Trimming removed 1 base at V and 0 bases at J, with 7 bases between. CDR3 sequence reads: CASSQGSSSYEQYF. The CDR3 DNA reads as TGCGCCAGCAGCCAAGGCTCGAGCTCCTACGAGCAGTACTTC.

This sequence joins TRBV7-6 and TRBJ1-5, with a possible D match to TRBD1 (5 bases). The CDR3 is 13 residues long. V lost 4 bases and J lost 5, with 9 bases in between. Germline assignment: CDR1 SGHVS and CDR2 FNYEAQ. The CDR3 nucleotides read TGTGCCAGCAGCTCCAGGGAGGATCAGCCCCAGCATTTT. This gives the protein CASSSREDQPQHF. Full variable domain (outside the CDR3, taken from reference TRBV7-6 and TRBJ1-5): GAGVSQSPRYKVTKRGQDVALRCDPISGHVSLYWYRQALGQGPEFLTYFNYEAQQDKSGLPNDRFSAERPEGSISTLTIQRTEQRDSAMYRCASSSREDQPQHFGDGTRLSIL.

The chain has TRBV28 and TRBJ2-7, with TRBD2 matching over 11 bases. J gave up 6 bases and V 6 bases, and 4 bases lay outside the gene matches. CDR3 length: 13 residues. The germline V gene encodes CDR1 MDHEN and CDR2 SYDVKM. The CDR3 protein is CASRPSGRSEQYF. CDR3 nucleotides: TGTGCCAGCAGGCCTAGCGGGAGGAGCGAGCAGTACTTC.

This clonotype occurred a few times. The chain joins TRBV29-1 to TRBJ1-1, with a possible D match to TRBD1 (5 bases). V dropped 8 bases and J dropped 1 base, with 14 bases sitting between them. Germline lookup yields CDR1 SQVTM and CDR2 ANQGSEA. The CDR3 sequence is 13 residues long. CDR3 nucleotides: TGCAGCTTCAGGGAAGCGGGGAACACTGAAGCTTTCTTT. It specifies CSFREAGNTEAFF.

This clonotype appeared a few times. One end of the junction is discordant with germline, which a read error may explain. The chain has TRBV7-9 and TRBJ2-6, with D perhaps TRBD1 (5 bases). Germline V gives CDR1 SEHNR, CDR2 FQNEAQ (reference sequence). This CDR3 is built from 15 residues. CDR3 residues: CASSLRPSGANVLTF. CDR3 nucleotides: TGTGCCAGCAGCCTCAGACCCTCTGGGGCTAACGTCCTGACTTTC.

The rearrangement links TRBV6-1 to TRBJ2-7; D is perhaps TRBD1 or TRBD2 (6 bases each). This CDR3 comprises 14 residues. The germline V and J ends were trimmed by 4 bases and 4 bases, with 14 bases remaining between them. Germline V CDR1 and CDR2: MNHNS, SASEGT. The CDR3 is CASSVGGRIYEQYF. CDR3 in DNA: TGTGCCAGCAGTGTTGGGGGGCGAATATACGAGCAGTACTTC.

There are a few counts of this clonotype. The V and J genes are TRBV7-2 and TRBJ2-3, with TRBD2 matching over 8 bases. Germline lookup yields CDR1 SGHTA and CDR2 FQGNSA. This CDR3 is built from 16 residues. Trimming removed 1 base from V and 7 bases from J; junction bases left unmatched: 10. CDR3 DNA sequence: TGTGCCAGCAGCTTAGTGGCGGGGGGAAGCCCTCATACGCAGTATTTT. The encoded protein is CASSLVAGGSPHTQYF.